These T cell receptor beta chains were read from a single sample in a study of T cells in Graves' hyperthyroidism and ophthalmopathy. TCRdb re-derived calls from the multiplex PCR reads in MiXCR, one entry per CDR3 protein. The repertoire has 400,000 or so distinct CDR3 sequences, 15% of them found once; the top ten carry around 20%. The sequenced material came from blood. The receptors here all came from a woman aged 55-75 years with Graves' ophthalmopathy. The CDR3 runs from the conserved cysteine through the conserved F or W. Each record gives: V gene, J gene, clone size, D gene, CDR3 DNA, CDR3 protein. A D gene is named only where the DNA matches it firmly. Clone size is not always given. Where it is, it says once, few, many or a class for expanded clones.

TRBV20-1	TRBJ2-4	many	TRBD1	TGCAGTGCGCTACTGACAGGGTGGGGGAACATTCAGTACTTC	CSALLTGWGNIQYF
TRBV20-1	TRBJ2-7	many	TRBD2	TGCAGTGCTAGAGATCTGGCGGGAGGGCCCTATGAGCAGTACTTC	CSARDLAGGPYEQYF
TRBV5-1	TRBJ1-5	many	TRBD1	TGCGCCAGCAGCTTGGAGACAGGGGGGAATCAGCCCCAGCATTTT	CASSLETGGNQPQHF
TRBV5-1	TRBJ2-7	many	TRBD1	TGCGCCAGCAGGGACAGGTCGACCTACGAGCAGTACTTC	CASRDRSTYEQYF
TRBV20-1	TRBJ2-1	many	TRBD2	TGCAGTGCTAGATTCCCGGGACTAGCGCACAATGAGCAGTTCTTC	CSARFPGLAHNEQFF
TRBV28	TRBJ2-2	NA	NA	TGTGCCAGCAGTTTCGACAGCAGCACCGGGGAGCTGTTTTTT	CASSFDSSTGELFF
TRBV20-1	TRBJ2-4	NA	NA	TGCAGTGCCCCTTCGGAAAACATTCAGTACTTC	CSAPSENIQYF
TRBV27	TRBJ2-1	many	TRBD2	TGTGCCAGCAGCGGGACTAGCCTTGGCAATGAGCAGTTCTTC	CASSGTSLGNEQFF
TRBV6-1	TRBJ2-2	few	TRBD2	TGTGCCAGCGTTGCGGGAGTTAACACCGGGGAGCTGTTTTTT	CASVAGVNTGELFF
TRBV13	TRBJ2-3	NA	NA	TGTGCCAGCAGCCTGGACATCCGGGCAGATACGCAGTATTTT	CASSLDIRADTQYF
TRBV19	TRBJ1-1	NA	NA	TGTGCCAGTAGTATCGTGGAGGCCACTGAAGCTTTCTTT	CASSIVEATEAFF
TRBV28	TRBJ2-7	many	TRBD2	TGTGCCAGCCTAGGGGCTAGCGGGTGGAACGAGCAGTACTTC	CASLGASGWNEQYF
TRBV2	TRBJ2-1	few	NA	TGTGCCAGCAGTGAAACAGGGCGAAGGCAGTTCTTC	CASSETGRRQFF
TRBV27	TRBJ1-3	many	NA	TGTGCCAGCAGTCGCTCTGCGAGCTCTGGAAACACCATATATTTT	CASSRSASSGNTIYF
TRBV9	TRBJ2-3	NA	TRBD2	TGTGCCAGCAGCCCCCTCGGGGCTAGCGGGAGGCTCGCTGCGGTTGGGACAGATACGCAGTATTTT	CASSPLGASGRLAAVGTDTQYF
TRBV18	TRBJ2-5	many	TRBD1	TGTGCCAGCTCACGGGACAGGCGGGAGACCCAGTACTTC	CASSRDRRETQYF
TRBV9	TRBJ2-7	many	TRBD2	TGTGCCAGCAGCCCCCGGCTAGCGGACGCCTACGAGCAGTACTTC	CASSPRLADAYEQYF
TRBV28	TRBJ2-1	few	TRBD2	TGTGCCAGCAGGCCTCTAGCGGGAGTAAACAATGAGCAGTTCTTC	CASRPLAGVNNEQFF
TRBV7-3	TRBJ2-2	few	NA	TGTGCCAGCAGCTCCCCTAGCACCGGGGAGCTGTTTTTT	CASSSPSTGELFF
TRBV25-1	TRBJ1-2	NA	NA	TGTGCCAGCAGTGAATTGGAGCATCTGGGCTACACCTTC	CASSELEHLGYTF
TRBV28	TRBJ1-2	NA	TRBD1	TGTGCCAGTTTTCCCCCGAGGGGGCTGAGCTATGGCTACACCTTC	CASFPPRGLSYGYTF
TRBV10-3	TRBJ2-1	NA	NA	TGTGCCTCCTCCGCCAGGGGCGATCACAATGAGCAGTTCTTC	CASSARGDHNEQFF
TRBV27	TRBJ2-7	many	NA	TGTGCCAGCAGTCTCGCCCGTTCCTACGAGCAGTACTTC	CASSLARSYEQYF
TRBV19	TRBJ1-1	few	NA	TGTGCCAGTAGTATAGGCCGGGGCGGAAACACTGAAGCTTTCTTT	CASSIGRGGNTEAFF
TRBV19	TRBJ2-5	NA	NA	TGTGCCAGCGGACCCTACAGGGCAGGGCAAGAGACCCAGTACTTC	CASGPYRAGQETQYF
TRBV20-1	TRBJ2-7	many	NA	TGCAGTGCTAGACGGGACGTCCAAAGGGCCTACGAGCAGTACTTC	CSARRDVQRAYEQYF
TRBV6-1	TRBJ1-1	many	NA	TGTGCCTCTATTGGAGGGGGGAACACTGAAGCTTTCTTT	CASIGGGNTEAFF
TRBV20-1	TRBJ2-1	NA	NA	TGCAGTGCGAGATTAAGGGGGGGCTTGTCTTACAATGAGCAGTTCTTC	CSARLRGGLSYNEQFF
TRBV6-2/TRBV6-3	TRBJ2-3	few	TRBD1	TGTGCCAGCAGTCCAGGGACAGCCACCTACGTCTCAGCGCAGTATTTT	CASSPGTATYVSAQYF
TRBV9	TRBJ2-4	NA	TRBD1	TGTGCCAGCAGCGTAGGGTCCTGGGACAGTCAAAACATTCAGTACTTC	CASSVGSWDSQNIQYF
TRBV19	TRBJ1-2	NA	NA	TGTGCCAGTAGTCTACAGGAGATCTATGGCTACACCTTC	CASSLQEIYGYTF
TRBV30	TRBJ2-6	many	NA	TGTGCCTCCCATTACTCTGGGGCCAACGTCCTGACTTTC	CASHYSGANVLTF
TRBV2	TRBJ1-2	many	TRBD1	TGTGCCAGCAGTCAAGACAGGGACTATGGCTACACCTTC	CASSQDRDYGYTF
TRBV6-1	TRBJ2-2	many	NA	TGTGCCAGCAGCCCCAGGGAGGTCGGCGGGGAGCTGTTTTTT	CASSPREVGGELFF
TRBV9	TRBJ2-1	NA	TRBD2	TGTGCCAGCAGCGCCCTAGCGGGAGGAATAATAGATGAGCAGTTCTTC	CASSALAGGIIDEQFF
TRBV7-3	TRBJ2-5	many	TRBD2	TGTGCCAGCAGTCAACGGGGGGGCGCCAAGACCCAGTACTTC	CASSQRGGAKTQYF
TRBV2	TRBJ2-3	NA	NA	TGTGCCAGCGAAACCGGGACTCCCACGCAGTATTTT	CASETGTPTQYF
TRBV29-1	TRBJ1-1	many	NA	TGCAGCGTCGCAGGGAAATTAACGCCTGAAGCTTTCTTT	CSVAGKLTPEAFF
TRBV28	TRBJ1-1	many	NA	TGTGCCAGCAGTTCCCGACCATGGGACACTGAAGCTTTCTTT	CASSSRPWDTEAFF
TRBV6-2/TRBV6-3	TRBJ2-1	many	TRBD2	TGTGCCAGCATTGAGGGCAGGGGACTAGCGGGACTAAATGAGCAGTTCTTC	CASIEGRGLAGLNEQFF
TRBV28	TRBJ2-1	few	NA	TGTGCCAGCAGCCCAACGGGGCTTTACAATGAGCAGTTCTTC	CASSPTGLYNEQFF
TRBV11-2	TRBJ2-5	NA	TRBD2	TGTGCCAGCAGGCGACTAGCGGGGACAGAGACCCAGTACTTC	CASRRLAGTETQYF
TRBV29-1	TRBJ2-3	few	NA	TGCAGCATGTCCGACATGGACATCACAGATACGCAGTATTTT	CSMSDMDITDTQYF
TRBV5-5	TRBJ1-2	many	NA	TGTGCCAGCAGCTTGGAAGCCAGCCCGGGATATGGCTACACCTTC	CASSLEASPGYGYTF
TRBV7-3	TRBJ1-1	few	NA	TGTGCCAGCAGCGCGGGTACTGAAGCTTTCTTT	CASSAGTEAFF
TRBV7-2	TRBJ2-1	many	TRBD1	TGTGCCAGCAGCTTACAAAGTGACAGGGGGGATGGGAATGAGCAGTTCTTC	CASSLQSDRGDGNEQFF
TRBV16	TRBJ1-5	few	NA	TGTGCCAGCAGCCAAGAACGGGGGCCCCAGCCCCAGCATTTT	CASSQERGPQPQHF
TRBV29-1	TRBJ1-3	NA	NA	TGCAGCGTTGAACAGGGTTCAGGAAACACCATATATTTT	CSVEQGSGNTIYF
TRBV28	TRBJ1-5	many	NA	TGTGCCAGCAGTTTCGGGAGCGTTTTCCAGCCCCAGCATTTT	CASSFGSVFQPQHF
TRBV24-1	TRBJ2-5	NA	NA	TGTGCCACCAGTGATCCATCTGGGATCGAGACCCAGTACTTC	CATSDPSGIETQYF
TRBV6-1	TRBJ1-1	NA	TRBD1	TGTGCCAGCACCAGAACAGGGGGGCAACGGGATGAAGCTTTCTTT	CASTRTGGQRDEAFF